The clone carrying this TCR beta chain was counted only a few times. In the original processing: Reference gene primer amplification gave estimated nucleated cell counts. The table came from immunoSEQ multiplex PCR; TCRdb's copy has only in-frame clones and leaves some out. Clone size and the V and J calls come from that table; the DNA yielded D and trimming. The table includes tens of thousands of clones, around four fifths detected once. This sample is part of a study of blood T cell repertoires in COVID-19. Study as a whole: The analysed material was cDNA or gDNA that came from T cells, B-cell-depleted T cells, or PBMCs.

Deletions cut 0 bases from V and 4 bases from J, with 10 bases between. The CDR3 spans 15 residues. The germline CDR1 and CDR2 sequences are SNHLY and FYNNEI. The material sequenced was peripheral blood. The receptor's source is a man aged 45-60 years with active COVID-19. The chain employs TRBV2 and TRBJ2-1; D gene ambiguous. This CDR3 is CASSEANKHYNEQFF. For the CDR3, the DNA is TGTGCCAGCAGTGAAGCGAACAAACATTACAATGAGCAGTTCTTC.